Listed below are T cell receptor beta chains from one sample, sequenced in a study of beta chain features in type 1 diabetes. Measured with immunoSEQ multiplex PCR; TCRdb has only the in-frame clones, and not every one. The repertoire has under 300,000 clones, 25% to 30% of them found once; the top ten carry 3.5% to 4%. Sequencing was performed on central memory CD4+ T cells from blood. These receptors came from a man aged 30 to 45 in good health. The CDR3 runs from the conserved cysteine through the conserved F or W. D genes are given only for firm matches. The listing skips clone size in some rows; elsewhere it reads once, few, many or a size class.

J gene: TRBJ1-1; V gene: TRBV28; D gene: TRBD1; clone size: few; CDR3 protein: CASIDRASRSAFF; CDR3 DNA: TGTGCCAGCATTGACAGGGCGTCGCGGTCAGCTTTCTTT
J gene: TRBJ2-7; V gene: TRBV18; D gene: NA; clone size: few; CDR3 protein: CASSPGSYEQYF; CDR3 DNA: TGTGCCAGCTCACCAGGCTCCTACGAGCAGTACTTC
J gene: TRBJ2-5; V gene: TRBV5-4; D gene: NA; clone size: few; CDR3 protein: CASTRDTNQETQYF; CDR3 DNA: TGTGCCAGCACCCGGGACACCAACCAAGAGACCCAGTACTTC
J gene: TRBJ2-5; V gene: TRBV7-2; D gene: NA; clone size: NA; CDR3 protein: CASSLGLPSQETQYF; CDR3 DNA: TGTGCCAGCAGCCTCGGACTACCCTCCCAAGAGACCCAGTACTTC
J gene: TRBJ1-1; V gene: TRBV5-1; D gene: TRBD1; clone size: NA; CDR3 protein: CASKVGQENTEAFF; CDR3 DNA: TGCGCCAGCAAAGTGGGACAGGAGAACACTGAAGCTTTCTTT
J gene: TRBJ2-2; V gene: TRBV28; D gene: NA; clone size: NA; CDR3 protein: CASSGEGELFF; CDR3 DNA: TGTGCCAGCAGCGGGGAAGGGGAGCTGTTTTTT
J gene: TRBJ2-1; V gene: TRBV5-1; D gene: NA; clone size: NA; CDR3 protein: CASSFAGSGGYNEQFF; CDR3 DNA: TGCGCCAGCAGCTTCGCCGGGAGCGGCGGCTACAATGAGCAGTTCTTC
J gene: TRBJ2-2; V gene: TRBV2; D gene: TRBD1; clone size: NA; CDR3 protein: CAGQGTGELFF; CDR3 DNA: TGTGCCGGACAGGGGACCGGGGAGCTGTTTTTT
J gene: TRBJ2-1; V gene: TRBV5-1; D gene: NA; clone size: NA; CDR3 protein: CASSGTLTYNEQFF; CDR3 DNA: TGCGCCAGCAGCGGGACCCTCACCTACAATGAGCAGTTCTTC
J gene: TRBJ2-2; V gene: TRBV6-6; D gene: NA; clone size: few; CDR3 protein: CASSYGPGGTGELFF; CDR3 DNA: TGTGCCAGCAGTTACGGTCCGGGTGGCACCGGGGAGCTGTTTTTT
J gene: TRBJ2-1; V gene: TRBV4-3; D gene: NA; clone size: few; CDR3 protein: CASSQIRMRNEQFF; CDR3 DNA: TGCGCCAGCAGCCAGATTCGCATGCGGAATGAGCAGTTCTTC
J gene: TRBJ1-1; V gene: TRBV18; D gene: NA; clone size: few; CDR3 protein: CASSPVRGGDTEAFF; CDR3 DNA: TGTGCCAGCTCACCAGTAAGAGGGGGTGACACTGAAGCTTTCTTT
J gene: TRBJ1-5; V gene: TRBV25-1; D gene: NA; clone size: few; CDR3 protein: CASSEGRYNQPQHF; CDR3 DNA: TGTGCCAGCAGTGAAGGCAGGTATAATCAGCCCCAGCATTTT
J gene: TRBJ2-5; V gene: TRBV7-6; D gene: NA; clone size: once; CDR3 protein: CASSPSWGETQYF; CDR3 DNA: TGTGCCAGCAGCCCGAGTTGGGGGGAGACCCAGTACTTC
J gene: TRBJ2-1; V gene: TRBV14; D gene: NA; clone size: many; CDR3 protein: CASSRWNEQFF; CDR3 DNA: TGTGCCAGCAGCCGATGGAATGAGCAGTTCTTC
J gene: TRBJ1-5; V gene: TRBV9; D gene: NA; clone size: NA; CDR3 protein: CASSPSGGAQPQHF; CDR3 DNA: TGTGCCAGCAGCCCCAGCGGGGGGGCCCAGCCCCAGCATTTT
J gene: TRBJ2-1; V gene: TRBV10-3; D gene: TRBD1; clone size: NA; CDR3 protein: CASWTGGHNEQFF; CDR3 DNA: TGTGCCAGTTGGACAGGGGGCCACAATGAGCAGTTCTTC
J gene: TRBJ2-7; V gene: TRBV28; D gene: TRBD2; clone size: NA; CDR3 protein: CASSFAQGRGDYEQYF; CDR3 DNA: TGTGCCAGCAGTTTTGCCCAAGGGAGGGGTGACTACGAGCAGTACTTC
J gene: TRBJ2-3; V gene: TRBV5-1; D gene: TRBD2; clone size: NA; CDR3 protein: CASRASGTSTDTQYF; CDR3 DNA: TGCGCCAGTCGGGCTAGCGGAACTAGCACAGATACGCAGTATTTT
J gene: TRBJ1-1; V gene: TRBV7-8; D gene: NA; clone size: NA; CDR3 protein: CASSLGLSTEAFF; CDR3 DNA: TGTGCCAGCAGCTTAGGGCTTAGCACTGAAGCTTTCTTT
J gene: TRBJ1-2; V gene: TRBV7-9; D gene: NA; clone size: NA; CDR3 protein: CASSYPPRARGYGYTF; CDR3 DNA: TGTGCCAGCAGCTATCCCCCCCGGGCCAGGGGCTATGGCTACACCTTC
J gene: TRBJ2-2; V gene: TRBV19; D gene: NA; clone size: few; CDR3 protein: CASRPQGRGTGELFF; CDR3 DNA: TGTGCCAGTAGGCCCCAGGGGCGGGGTACCGGGGAGCTGTTTTTT
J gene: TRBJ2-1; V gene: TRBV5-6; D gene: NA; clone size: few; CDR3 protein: CASSFTPAGTYNEQFF; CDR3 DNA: TGTGCCAGCAGCTTCACCCCCGCAGGTACCTACAATGAGCAGTTCTTC
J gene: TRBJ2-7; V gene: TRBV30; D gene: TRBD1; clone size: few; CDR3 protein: CAWSGGGAAYEQYF; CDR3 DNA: TGTGCCTGGAGTGGAGGGGGCGCAGCCTACGAGCAGTACTTC
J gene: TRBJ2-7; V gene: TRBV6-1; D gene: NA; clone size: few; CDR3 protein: CASSEADILPQYEQYF; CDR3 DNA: TGTGCCAGCAGTGAAGCTGACATTCTGCCCCAGTACGAGCAGTACTTC
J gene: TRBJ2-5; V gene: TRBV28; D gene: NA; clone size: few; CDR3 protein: CASSFLSGSQETQYF; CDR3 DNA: TGTGCCAGCAGTTTTCTCTCGGGGTCCCAAGAGACCCAGTACTTC
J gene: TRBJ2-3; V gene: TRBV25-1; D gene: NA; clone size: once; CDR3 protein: CASSDLDILTDTQYF; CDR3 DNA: TGTGCCAGCAGTGACTTGGACATACTCACAGATACGCAGTATTTT
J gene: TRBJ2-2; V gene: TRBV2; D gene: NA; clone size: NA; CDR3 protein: CASRALGDTGELFF; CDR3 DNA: TGTGCCAGCAGGGCTCTGGGGGACACCGGGGAGCTGTTTTTT
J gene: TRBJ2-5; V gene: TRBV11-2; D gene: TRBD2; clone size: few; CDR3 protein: CASSSGTSGPPGYF; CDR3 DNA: TGTGCCAGCAGCTCCGGGACTAGCGGGCCACCAGGGTACTTC
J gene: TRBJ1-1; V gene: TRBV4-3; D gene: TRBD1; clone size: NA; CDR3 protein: CASSQDLTTGTSEAFF; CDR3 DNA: TGCGCCAGCAGCCAAGATCTTACGACAGGGACGTCCGAAGCTTTCTTT
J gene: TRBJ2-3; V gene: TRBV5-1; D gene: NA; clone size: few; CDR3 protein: CASSLMRGSTDTQYF; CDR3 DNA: TGCGCCAGCAGCTTGATGAGGGGGAGCACAGATACGCAGTATTTT
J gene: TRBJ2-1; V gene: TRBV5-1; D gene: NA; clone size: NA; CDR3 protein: CASSLPGAYNEQFF; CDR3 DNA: TGCGCCAGCAGCCTGCCGGGCGCCTACAATGAGCAGTTCTTC
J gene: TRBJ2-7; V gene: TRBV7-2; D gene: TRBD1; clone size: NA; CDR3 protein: CASSSPGQDSYEQYF; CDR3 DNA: TGTGCCAGCAGCTCGCCGGGACAGGACTCCTACGAGCAGTACTTC
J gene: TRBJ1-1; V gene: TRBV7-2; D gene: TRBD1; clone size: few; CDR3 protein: CASSLDRDTEAFF; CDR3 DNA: TGTGCCAGCAGCCTAGACAGGGATACTGAAGCTTTCTTT
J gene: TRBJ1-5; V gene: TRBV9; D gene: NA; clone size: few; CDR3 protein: CASSRGTDSNQPQHF; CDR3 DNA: TGTGCCAGCAGCCGGGGGACGGATAGCAATCAGCCCCAGCATTTT
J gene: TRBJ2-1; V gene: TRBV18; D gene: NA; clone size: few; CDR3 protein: CASSLGPYNEQFF; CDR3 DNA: TGTGCCAGCTCACTTGGACCCTACAATGAGCAGTTCTTC
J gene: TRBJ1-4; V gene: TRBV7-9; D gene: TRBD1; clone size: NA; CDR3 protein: CASSFSSGTANEKLFF; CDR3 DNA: TGTGCCAGCAGCTTTAGTTCCGGGACAGCTAATGAAAAACTGTTTTTT
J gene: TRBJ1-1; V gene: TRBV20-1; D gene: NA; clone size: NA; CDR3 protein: CSASWNTEAFF; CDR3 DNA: TGCAGTGCGAGCTGGAACACTGAAGCTTTCTTT
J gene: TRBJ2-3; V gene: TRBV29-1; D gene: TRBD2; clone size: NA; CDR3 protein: CSVGTSGGKADTQYF; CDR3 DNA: TGCAGCGTTGGGACTAGCGGGGGGAAGGCAGATACGCAGTATTTT
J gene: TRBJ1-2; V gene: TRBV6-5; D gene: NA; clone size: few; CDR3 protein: CASSYRDPGYYGYTF; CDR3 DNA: TGTGCCAGCAGTTACCGGGATCCGGGTTACTATGGCTACACCTTC
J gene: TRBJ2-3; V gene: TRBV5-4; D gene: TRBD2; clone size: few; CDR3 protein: CASSKPGLAGHASTDTQYF; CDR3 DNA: TGTGCCAGCAGCAAGCCGGGACTAGCGGGGCATGCTAGCACAGATACGCAGTATTTT
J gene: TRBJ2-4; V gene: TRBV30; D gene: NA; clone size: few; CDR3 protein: CAWKGTKNIQYF; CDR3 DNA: TGTGCCTGGAAGGGGACCAAAAACATTCAGTACTTC
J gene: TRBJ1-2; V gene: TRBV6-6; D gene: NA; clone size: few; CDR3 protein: CASSYLVNYGYTF; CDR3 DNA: TGTGCCAGCAGTTACTTAGTTAACTATGGCTACACCTTC
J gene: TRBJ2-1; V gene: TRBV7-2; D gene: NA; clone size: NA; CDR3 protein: CASSLVPDNEQFF; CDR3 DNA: TGTGCCAGCAGCTTGGTACCAGACAATGAGCAGTTCTTC
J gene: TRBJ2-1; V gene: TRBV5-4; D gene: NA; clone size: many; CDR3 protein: CASSSTDRNEQFF; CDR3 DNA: TGTGCCAGCAGCTCCACGGACCGCAATGAGCAGTTCTTC
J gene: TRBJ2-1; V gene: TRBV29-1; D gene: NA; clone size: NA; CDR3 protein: CSGVGYNEQFF; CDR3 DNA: TGCAGCGGTGTGGGTTACAATGAGCAGTTCTTC
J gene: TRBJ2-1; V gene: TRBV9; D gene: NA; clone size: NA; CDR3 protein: CASSATALNEQFF; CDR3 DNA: TGTGCCAGCAGCGCAACTGCCCTCAATGAGCAGTTCTTC